Sequencing of this TCR beta chain was carried out in a study of blood T cell repertoires in COVID-19. Study summary: T cells, B-cell-depleted T cells, or PBMCs provided the cDNA or gDNA that served as material.

V lost 5 bases, J lost 4 bases, and 8 bases stayed unmatched. Germline V gene data show CDR1 as MNHEY and CDR2 as SVGAGI. The CDR3 length is 15 residues. Method: immunoSEQ multiplex PCR; TCRdb's copy keeps in-frame clones and lacks some. The table has roughly 190,000 clones, around 85% seen once. Sequencing was carried out using peripheral blood. The source of this sequence is a woman aged 50 to 65 with acute or convalescent COVID-19. This chain connects TRBV6-5 to TRBJ2-3; 8 nucleotides line up with TRBD2. CDR3 coding DNA: TGTGCCAGCAGTACACCGGGACTAGTTGCAGATACGCAGTATTTT. It is translated as CASSTPGLVADTQYF.